These 28 T cell receptor beta chains were all obtained from the same sample, sequenced in a study of T cell clones after liver transplantation. Produced via immunoSEQ multiplex PCR; TCRdb's table is partial and in-frame only. The sample lists about 20,000 clones; roughly 92% were seen once. Sequencing used CD8+ T cells from blood, obtained less than 27 months after liver transplant. These receptors were taken from a human patient who received a liver transplant. Some T cells may be graft donor cells.

The rearrangement joins TRBV15 to TRBJ2-2; D unresolved. The CDR3 runs to 13 residues. Per germline, CDR1 LNHNV and CDR2 YYDKDF (reference sequence). V was pared by 0 bases and J by 7 bases, with 6 bases between. CDR3 protein: CATSRDRSGELFF. The CDR3 region has the DNA TGTGCCACCAGCAGAGATAGGAGCGGGGAGCTGTTTTTT.

The chain uses TRBV4-1 and TRBJ2-7; maybe TRBD2 (5 bases). The CDR3 extends over 16 amino acids. V dropped 1 base and J dropped 3 bases, with 16 bases sitting between them. Germline CDR1 MGHRA, CDR2 YSYEKL. This CDR3 is CASSQVIGPGIYEQYF. CDR3 coding DNA: TGCGCCAGCAGCCAAGTCATTGGACCCGGGATCTACGAGCAGTACTTC.

The chain recombines TRBV7-9 with TRBJ1-1; D call uncertain. The CDR3 is made up of 13 amino acids. Germline values: CDR1 SEHNR, CDR2 FQNEAQ (reference sequence). Trimming shortened V by 5 bases and J by 0 bases, and 7 bases separated the two germline ends. CDR3 DNA sequence: TGTGCCAGCAGCCCCCTCCTGAACACTGAAGCTTTCTTT. This encodes CASSPLLNTEAFF.

This clone came up once. This sequence joins TRBV7-9 and TRBJ2-7, with 12 bases aligning to TRBD1. The germline V gene has CDR1 SEHNR and CDR2 FQNEAQ (reference sequence). The CDR3 totals 16 residues. V lost 4 bases and J lost 5; bases outside the gene matches: 9. In DNA, the CDR3 is TGTGCCAGCAGCTCAATTCCGGGACAGGGGGCTGACGAGCAGTACTTC. Its translation is CASSSIPGQGADEQYF.

The chain couples TRBV7-9 to TRBJ1-2, with a tentative D call TRBD1 (6 bases). CDR3 length: 15 amino acids. V dropped 5 bases and J dropped 0 bases, with 13 bases sitting between them. Germline values: CDR1 SEHNR, CDR2 FQNEAQ (reference sequence). Here the CDR3 DNA reads TGTGCCAGCAGCCTGGGGGCGGCGGCTAACTATGGCTACACCTTC. Translated, it gives CASSLGAAANYGYTF.

CDR3 sequence (DNA): TGTGCCAGCACCCCCCTGAGGGACAGCTACGAGCAGTACTTC. Its translation is CASTPLRDSYEQYF. V usage is TRBV7-9 and J usage is TRBJ2-7, with 7 bases identical to TRBD1. Germline trimming cut 7 bases from V and 3 bases from J; bases unmatched to any gene: 9. Germline-derived CDR1 and CDR2 are SEHNR and FQNEAQ (reference sequence). This CDR3 region has 14 residues.

This clone was recorded once. The genes are TRBV5-4 and TRBJ2-3; D is undetermined. Germline V gene lookup returns CDR1 SGHNT and CDR2 YYREEE (reference sequence). Trimming stripped 5 bases from V and 1 base from J, with 5 bases between. The CDR3 extends over 12 amino acids. This chain's CDR3 is CASSGGTDTQYF. Here the CDR3 DNA reads TGTGCCAGCAGTGGGGGCACAGATACGCAGTATTTT.

The rearrangement links TRBV27 to TRBJ2-5, with 8 bases identical to TRBD1. V lost 5 bases, J lost 5 bases, and 10 bases stayed unmatched. The CDR3 length is 15 residues. CDR1 MNHEY and CDR2 SMNVEV come from the germline V gene (reference sequence). The CDR3 protein is CASSPTRGLWETQYF. Written as DNA, the CDR3 is TGTGCCAGCAGTCCCACCAGGGGGCTTTGGGAGACCCAGTACTTC.

This chain links TRBV25-1 with TRBJ1-2; TRBD1 might be the D (5 bases). This CDR3 is built from 14 residues. V dropped 5 bases and J dropped 2 bases, with 12 bases sitting between them. Germline V gene data show CDR1 as MGHDK and CDR2 as SYGVNS. CDR3 DNA sequence: TGTGCCAGCAGTTGGGAGGGACTGAACTATGGCTACACCTTC. This translates into CASSWEGLNYGYTF.

The CDR3 DNA reads TGTGCCAGTAGTATCGCCCTTCACCGGGAGCAGTACTTC. Protein: CASSIALHREQYF. This chain uses TRBV19 with TRBJ2-7; D not resolved. From germline, CDR1 is LNHDA and CDR2 SQIVND (reference sequence). Trimming pared 3 bases from V and 7 bases from J, leaving 13 bases between. The CDR3 runs 13 residues.

The CDR3 DNA is TGTGCCAGCAGCTCCCGGTCCACTGAAGCTTTCTTT. It encodes CASSSRSTEAFF. The chain carries TRBV7-8 and TRBJ1-1, with D unresolved. CDR1 and CDR2 from the germline V gene are SGHVS and FQNEAQ. V dropped 4 bases and J dropped 4 bases, with 7 bases sitting between them. The CDR3 contains 12 residues. The full variable domain, completed using reference TRBV7-8 and TRBJ1-1, is GAGVSQSPRYKVAKRGQDVALRCDPISGHVSLFWYQQALGQGPEFLTYFQNEAQLDKSGLPSDRFFAERPEGSVSTLKIQRTQQEDSAVYLCASSSRSTEAFFGQGTRLTVV.

The V and J genes are TRBV13 and TRBJ2-1; D is ambiguous. Trimming cost V 0 bases and J 11 bases, with 5 bases left between them. CDR1 is PRHDT and CDR2 is FYEKMQ in the germline V gene (reference sequence). The CDR3 is 11 residues long. The CDR3: CASSLGGKQFF. The CDR3 coding sequence is TGTGCCAGCAGCTTAGGGGGGAAGCAGTTCTTC.

This chain uses TRBV6-5 with TRBJ2-7; 11 bases line up with TRBD2. Germline lookup yields CDR1 MNHEY and CDR2 SVGAGI. Germline trimming cut 6 bases from V and 5 bases from J; bases unmatched to any gene: 9. This CDR3 is built from 15 residues. The CDR3 spells CASRLLAGGPNEQYF. As DNA, the CDR3 is TGTGCCAGCAGGCTTTTAGCGGGAGGGCCAAACGAGCAGTACTTC.

The chain has TRBV2 and TRBJ1-2; TRBD1 matches at 11 bases. Germline V gene sequence: CDR1 SNHLY, CDR2 FYNNEI. The CDR3 consists of 16 residues. V was pared by 3 bases and J by 5 bases, with 8 bases of the junction left unmatched. The CDR3 sequence is CASSDKDRGLWYGYTF. The CDR3 nucleotides read TGTGCCAGCAGTGATAAGGACAGGGGGCTGTGGTATGGCTACACCTTC.

This chain connects TRBV6-5 to TRBJ2-7; unclear D gene. Germline V gene sequence: CDR1 MNHEY, CDR2 SVGAGI. Trimming stripped 4 bases from V and 2 bases from J, with 6 bases between. CDR3 length: 12 residues. CDR3 protein: CASSSGAYEQYF. The CDR3 nucleotides read TGTGCCAGCAGTTCAGGTGCCTACGAGCAGTACTTC.

The sample holds one count of this clone. This rearrangement joins TRBV11-3 to TRBJ1-3, with TRBD1 identical over 8 bases. The V segment lost 6 bases and the J segment 4 bases; nucleotides outside the gene matches: 5. The CDR3 has 14 amino acids. Germline V gene data show CDR1 as SGHNT and CDR2 as YENEEA. CDR3 sequence (DNA): TGTGCCAGCAGTCTGACAGGGGTCGGAAACACCATATATTTT. Its translation is CASSLTGVGNTIYF.

This clone was recorded only once. The chain uses TRBV7-2 and TRBJ2-1, with D perhaps TRBD2 (6 bases). Germline V gene sequence: CDR1 SGHTA, CDR2 FQGNSA. Between the trimmed V and J ends, which lost 5 bases and 6 bases, there was a span of 17 bases. The CDR3 contains 15 residues. The CDR3 loop reads CASSTSGSGLNEQFF. The DNA for the CDR3 is TGTGCCAGCAGCACAAGCGGCTCGGGACTCAATGAGCAGTTCTTC.

This chain connects TRBV27 to TRBJ2-3; 12 bases map to TRBD1. Losses at the gene ends were 3 bases for V and 4 bases for J; bases not matched to a gene: 2. CDR1 MNHEY and CDR2 SMNVEV come from the germline V gene (reference sequence). The CDR3 runs 15 residues. The CDR3 bases are TGTGCCAGCAGTTTGGGGACAGGGGGCGCAGATACGCAGTATTTT. Translation gives CASSLGTGGADTQYF.

The DNA for the CDR3 is TGTGCCACCGGGACAGTGATCTACGAGCAGTACTTC. Translated: CATGTVIYEQYF. The rearrangement joins TRBV28 to TRBJ2-7; 7 positions agree with TRBD1. CDR1 is MDHEN and CDR2 is SYDVKM in the germline V gene. The junction had 6 bases not matched to a gene; V was cut back by 10 bases and J by 3 bases. The CDR3 totals 12 residues.

The rearrangement links TRBV7-9 to TRBJ2-7; D possibly uses TRBD1 or TRBD2 (5 bases each). The V and J ends lost 5 bases and 3 bases respectively, with 17 bases between them. CDR3 size: 15 residues. Looked up from germline, CDR1 is SEHNR and CDR2 is FQNEAQ (reference sequence). Here the CDR3 reads CASSVPGRSIYEQYF. In DNA, the CDR3 is TGTGCCAGCAGCGTACCGGGACGTTCCATCTACGAGCAGTACTTC.

The V gene is TRBV18, the J gene TRBJ1-2; perhaps TRBD1 as D (6 bases). Germline values: CDR1 KGHSH, CDR2 LQKENI. V was pared by 0 bases and J by 4 bases, with 21 bases between. This CDR3 is built from 18 residues. The CDR3 here is CASSPPSGGGFGPYGYTF. DNA for the CDR3: TGTGCCAGCTCACCACCGTCCGGAGGGGGGTTTGGACCCTATGGCTACACCTTC.

The chain has TRBV9 and TRBJ2-1; the D is unclear. V was cut by 0 bases and J by 5 bases, with 12 bases left in between. This CDR3 comprises 15 residues. The germline CDR1 and CDR2 sequences are SGDLS and YYNGEE. In DNA, the CDR3 is TGTGCCAGCAGCGTAGCTTCCGGGCTGAACAATGAGCAGTTCTTC. Protein sequence: CASSVASGLNNEQFF.

The genes are TRBV7-9 and TRBJ2-3; D is ambiguous. The CDR3 is 12 amino acids. V was clipped by 3 bases and J by 2 bases, with 3 bases between them. Germline V gives CDR1 SEHNR, CDR2 FQNEAQ (reference sequence). The CDR3 region is CASSFSTDTQYF. DNA for the CDR3: TGTGCCAGCAGCTTTTCCACAGATACGCAGTATTTT.

The gene calls are TRBV7-9 and TRBJ1-5, with no clear D. V lost 3 bases and J 0 bases, leaving 6 bases between the germline ends. This CDR3 comprises 14 residues. From germline, CDR1 is SEHNR and CDR2 FQNEAQ (reference sequence). The CDR3 region is CASSLAFSNQPQHF. Written as DNA, the CDR3 is TGTGCCAGCAGCTTGGCTTTTAGCAATCAGCCCCAGCATTTT.

The rearrangement joins TRBV9 to TRBJ2-1; no definite D call. Germline V gene data show CDR1 as SGDLS and CDR2 as YYNGEE. V was shortened by 0 bases and J by 0 bases, with 7 bases between the two germline ends. This CDR3 comprises 15 residues. CDR3 sequence (DNA): TGTGCCAGCAGCGTAGGCCGTGCCTCCTACAATGAGCAGTTCTTC. Translation: CASSVGRASYNEQFF.

The chain is built from TRBV7-9 and TRBJ2-4; 8 nucleotides agree with TRBD1. CDR1 is SEHNR, CDR2 FQNEAQ, per germline (reference sequence). Losses at the gene ends were 2 bases for V and 8 bases for J; bases not matched to a gene: 5. The CDR3 runs 14 residues. The CDR3 region is CASSLLRGQDIQYF. The DNA for the CDR3 is TGTGCCAGCAGCTTACTGAGGGGACAGGACATTCAGTACTTC.

V gene TRBV10-3 combines with J gene TRBJ2-7, with D perhaps TRBD1 (6 bases). Germline CDR1 reads ENHRY; CDR2 reads SYGVKD. The V end was cut by 3 bases, the J end by 6 bases, with 12 bases between. CDR3 length: 13 amino acids. The CDR3 region has the DNA TGTGCCATCAGTGAACTTCAGGGGATCGAGCAGTACTTC. Residues: CAISELQGIEQYF.

The chain recombines TRBV28 with TRBJ2-3; the D gene is possibly TRBD2 (6 bases). The CDR3 spans 16 residues. Germline V CDR1 and CDR2: MDHEN, SYDVKM. Between the trimmed V and J ends, which lost 5 bases and 0 bases, there was a span of 15 bases. CDR3 sequence (DNA): TGTGCCAGCAGTCCCCGCTATCGGGGGAGCACAGATACGCAGTATTTT. It translates to CASSPRYRGSTDTQYF. Filled out from reference TRBV28 and TRBJ2-3, the complete variable domain reads DVKVTQSSRYLVKRTGEKVFLECVQDMDHENMFWYRQDPGLGLRLIYFSYDVKMKEKGDIPEGYSVSREKKERFSLILESASTNQTSMYLCASSPRYRGSTDTQYFGPGTRLTVL.